The 8 T cell receptor beta chains given below trace back to one sample, sequenced in a study of memory CD4+ T cells and cytomegalovirus serostatus. Assay: immunoSEQ multiplex PCR; the TCRdb copy retains only in-frame clones and omits some. The profile shows roughly 48,000 clones, 80% to 85% of them singletons. The sort gate was single viable CD3+CD4+CD8-CD45RO+ cells for memory CD4+ T cells. The sample taken for sequencing was memory CD4+ T cells from blood. The receptors originated from an adult in good health and CMV-seropositive.

The chain recombines TRBV5-4 with TRBJ2-6, with D tentatively TRBD1 (5 bases). The CDR3 runs 17 residues. Looked up from germline, CDR1 is SGHNT and CDR2 is YYREEE (reference sequence). Trimming cost V 4 bases and J 0 bases, with 14 bases left between them. The CDR3 spells CASSAPDSHSGANVLTF. Here the CDR3 DNA reads TGTGCCAGCAGCGCCCCCGACAGCCACTCTGGGGCCAACGTCCTGACTTTC. Based on the CDR3 plus reference TRBV5-4 and TRBJ2-6, the full variable domain is ETGVTQSPTHLIKTRGQQVTLRCSSQSGHNTVSWYQQALGQGPQFIFQYYREEENGRGNFPPRFSGLQFPNYSSELNVNALELDDSALYLCASSAPDSHSGANVLTFGAGSRLTVL.

The gene calls are TRBV7-9 and TRBJ2-7; TRBD1 aligns across 10 bases. The CDR3 loop spans 14 amino acids. Trimming cost V 5 bases and J 2 bases; bases outside gene matches: 3. CDR1 is SEHNR and CDR2 is FQNEAQ in the germline V gene (reference sequence). CDR3 loop: CASSQGQGTYEQYF. The CDR3 region has the DNA TGTGCCAGCAGCCAGGGACAGGGGACCTACGAGCAGTACTTC. Variable domain in full (rest from reference TRBV7-9 and TRBJ2-7): DTGVSQNPRHKITKRGQNVTFRCDPISEHNRLYWYRQTLGQGPEFLTYFQNEAQLEKSRLLSDRFSAERPKGSFSTLEIQRTEQGDSAMYLCASSQGQGTYEQYFGPGTRLTVT.

The rearrangement joins TRBV7-8 to TRBJ1-5; D remains unclear. Germline lookup yields CDR1 SGHVS and CDR2 FQNEAQ. This CDR3 spans 16 amino acids. Trimming cost V 7 bases and J 0 bases, with 16 bases left between them. The CDR3 sequence: CASTSGRIYSNQPQHF. The CDR3 region has the DNA TGTGCCAGCACCTCTGGACGGATCTATAGCAATCAGCCCCAGCATTTT.

The chain uses TRBV30 and TRBJ2-3; 8 bases fit TRBD1. V was clipped by 3 bases and J by 3 bases; unmatched bases: 5. Per the germline V gene, CDR1 is GTSNPN and CDR2 is SVGIG (reference sequence). There are 14 residues in the CDR3. The CDR3 is CAWRADRETDTQYF. The CDR3, as DNA: TGTGCCTGGAGGGCGGACAGGGAAACAGATACGCAGTATTTT.

The chain uses TRBV5-1 and TRBJ1-1, with no clear D. CDR1 is SGHRS, CDR2 YFSETQ, per germline. V lost 0 bases and J lost 0, with 6 bases in between. The length of the CDR3 is 14 residues. CDR3 protein: CASSLVSVNTEAFF. The CDR3, as DNA: TGCGCCAGCAGCTTGGTGTCAGTGAACACTGAAGCTTTCTTT.

This clone came up once. The rearrangement joins TRBV7-6 to TRBJ2-1, with a possible D match to TRBD1 (5 bases). CDR1 SGHVS and CDR2 FNYEAQ come from the germline V gene. This CDR3 contains 14 residues. The ends were cut back, 1 base at V and 6 bases at J, with 10 bases in the middle. The CDR3 DNA reads TGTGCCAGCAGCTTAGTCCAGGGTGGCAATGAGCAGTTCTTC. It yields the protein CASSLVQGGNEQFF.

The CDR3 coding sequence is TGTGCCTGGAGGGGTGGGCAGCGAGCCACAACTAATGAAAAACTGTTTTTT. As protein: CAWRGGQRATTNEKLFF. The J gene is TRBJ1-4, the V gene TRBV30; D uncertain. The germline V and J ends were trimmed by 3 bases and 0 bases, with 17 bases remaining between them. The CDR3 is 17 residues long. The V gene's germline CDR1 is GTSNPN and CDR2 SVGIG (reference sequence).

The sample holds a few counts of this clone. This sequence joins TRBV19 and TRBJ2-1; D not resolved. Germline V gene lookup returns CDR1 LNHDA and CDR2 SQIVND (reference sequence). CDR3 length equals 15 residues. With 7 bases removed from V and 9 bases from J, the gap between germline ends came to 22 bases. The CDR3 sequence: CASNPRTSVSTEQFF. CDR3 nucleotide sequence: TGTGCCAGTAATCCTAGGACCAGCGTCAGTACTGAGCAGTTCTTC.